The clone carrying this TCR beta chain was recorded only once. The sample originates from a study of blood T cell repertoires in COVID-19. The CDR3 contains 15 residues. Germline lookup yields CDR1 LNHDA and CDR2 SQIVND (reference sequence). V was trimmed by 8 bases and J by 5 bases, leaving 21 bases between them. The assay was immunoSEQ multiplex PCR, and TCRdb's table has in-frame clones only and misses some. The sample lists roughly 250,000 clones, roughly 80% occurring once. The chain is built from TRBV19 and TRBJ1-1, with D perhaps TRBD1 (6 bases). Sequenced sample: peripheral blood. The sequence was collected from a man aged 45-60 years with active or convalescent COVID-19. CDR3 nucleotides: TGTGCCAGTTACCACCCCGGGGGGGCCAGGACTGAAGCTTTCTTT. Amino acid sequence: CASYHPGGARTEAFF.